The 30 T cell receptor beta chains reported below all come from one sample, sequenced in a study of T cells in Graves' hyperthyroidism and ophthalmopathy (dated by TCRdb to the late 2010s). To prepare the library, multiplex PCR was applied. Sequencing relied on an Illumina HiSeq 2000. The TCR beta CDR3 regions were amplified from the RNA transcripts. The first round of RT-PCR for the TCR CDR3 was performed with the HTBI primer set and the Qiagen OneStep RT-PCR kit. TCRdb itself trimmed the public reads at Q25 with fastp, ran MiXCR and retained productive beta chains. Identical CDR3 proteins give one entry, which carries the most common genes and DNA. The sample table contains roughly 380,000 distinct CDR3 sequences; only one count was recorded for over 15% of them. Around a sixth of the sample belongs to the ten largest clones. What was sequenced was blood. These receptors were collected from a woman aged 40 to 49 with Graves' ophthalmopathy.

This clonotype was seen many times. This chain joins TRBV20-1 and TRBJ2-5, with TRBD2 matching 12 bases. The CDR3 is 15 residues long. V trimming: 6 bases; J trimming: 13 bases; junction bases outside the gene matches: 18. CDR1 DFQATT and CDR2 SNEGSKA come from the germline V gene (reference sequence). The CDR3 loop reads CSAGSDASGGESRYF. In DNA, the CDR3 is TGCAGTGCGGGGTCCGACGCTAGCGGGGGGGAGAGTCGGTACTTC.

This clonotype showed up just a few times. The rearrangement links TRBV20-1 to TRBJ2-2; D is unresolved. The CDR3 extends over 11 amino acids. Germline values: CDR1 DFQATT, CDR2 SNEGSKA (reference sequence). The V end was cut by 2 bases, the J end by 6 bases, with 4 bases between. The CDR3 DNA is TGCAGTGCTAGAAGTCCCGGGGAGCTGTTTTTT. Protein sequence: CSARSPGELFF.

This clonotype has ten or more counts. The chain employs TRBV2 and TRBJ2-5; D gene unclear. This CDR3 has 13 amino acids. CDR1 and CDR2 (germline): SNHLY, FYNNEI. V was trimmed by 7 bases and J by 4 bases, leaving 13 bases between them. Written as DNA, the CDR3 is TGTGCCAGCAAATGGGATAAGGGAGAGACCCAGTACTTC. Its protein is CASKWDKGETQYF.

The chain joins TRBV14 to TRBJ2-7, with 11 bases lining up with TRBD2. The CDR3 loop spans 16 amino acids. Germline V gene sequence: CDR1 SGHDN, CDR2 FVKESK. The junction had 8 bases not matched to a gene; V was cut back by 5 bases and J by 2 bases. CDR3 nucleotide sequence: TGTGCCAGCAGCTCCCCCCAACTAGCGGGGGCCTACGAGCAGTACTTC. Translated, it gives CASSSPQLAGAYEQYF. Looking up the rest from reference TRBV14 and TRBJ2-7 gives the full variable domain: EAGVTQFPSHSVIEKGQTVTLRCDPISGHDNLYWYRRVMGKEIKFLLHFVKESKQDESGMPNNRFLAERTGGTYSTLKVQPAELEDSGVYFCASSSPQLAGAYEQYFGPGTRLTVT.

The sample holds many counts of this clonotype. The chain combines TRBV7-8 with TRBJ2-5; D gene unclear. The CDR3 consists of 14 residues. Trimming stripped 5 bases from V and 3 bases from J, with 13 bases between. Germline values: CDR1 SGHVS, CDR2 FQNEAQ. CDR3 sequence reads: CASSPQESEETQYF. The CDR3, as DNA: TGTGCCAGCAGCCCCCAGGAGTCGGAAGAGACCCAGTACTTC.

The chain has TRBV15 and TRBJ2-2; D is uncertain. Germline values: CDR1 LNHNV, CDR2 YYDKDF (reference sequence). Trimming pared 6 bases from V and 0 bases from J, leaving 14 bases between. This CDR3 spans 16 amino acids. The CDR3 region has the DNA TGTGCCACCAGTAAGAGACCCAGCGCGAACACCGGGGAGCTGTTTTTT. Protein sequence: CATSKRPSANTGELFF. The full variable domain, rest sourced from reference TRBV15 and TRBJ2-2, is DAMVIQNPRYQVTQFGKPVTLSCSQTLNHNVMYWYQQKSSQAPKLLFHYYDKDFNNEADTPDNFQSRRPNTSFCFLDIRSPGLGDTAMYLCATSKRPSANTGELFFGEGSRLTVL.

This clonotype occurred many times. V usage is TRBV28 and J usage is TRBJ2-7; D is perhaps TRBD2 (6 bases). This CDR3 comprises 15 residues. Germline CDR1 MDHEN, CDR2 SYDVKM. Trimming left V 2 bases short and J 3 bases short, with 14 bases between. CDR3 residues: CASSLDHGSIYEQYF. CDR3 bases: TGTGCCAGCAGTTTAGACCACGGGAGCATCTACGAGCAGTACTTC.

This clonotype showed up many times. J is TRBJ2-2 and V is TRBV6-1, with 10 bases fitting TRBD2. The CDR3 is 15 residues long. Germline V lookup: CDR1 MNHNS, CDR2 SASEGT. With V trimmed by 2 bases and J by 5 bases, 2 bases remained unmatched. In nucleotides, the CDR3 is TGTGCCAGCAGTGAATTAGCGGGAGGTACCGGGGAGCTGTTTTTT. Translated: CASSELAGGTGELFF.

CDR3 residues: CASSYERQPTYEQYF. The CDR3 nucleotides read TGTGCCAGCAGTTACGAGAGACAGCCAACTTACGAGCAGTACTTC. The V call is TRBV6-2 or TRBV6-3, the J call TRBJ2-7; the D gene is possibly TRBD1 (5 bases). The V gene's germline CDR1 is MNHEY and CDR2 SVGEGT. V was pared by 2 bases and J by 4 bases, with 15 bases between. The CDR3 is 15 residues long.

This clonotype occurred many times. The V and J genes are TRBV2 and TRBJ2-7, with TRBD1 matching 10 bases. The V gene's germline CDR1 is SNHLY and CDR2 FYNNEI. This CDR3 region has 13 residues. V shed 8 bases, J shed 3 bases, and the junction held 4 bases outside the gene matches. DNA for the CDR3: TGTGCCAGCTTCGACAGGGGGCGCTACGAGCAGTACTTC. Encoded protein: CASFDRGRYEQYF.

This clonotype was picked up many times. The CDR3 DNA reads TGCAGTGCTAGAGGCGCGGGGTACCAAGAGACCCAGTACTTC. It codes for CSARGAGYQETQYF. V gene TRBV20-1 combines with J gene TRBJ2-5; a weak D match, TRBD2 (6 bases). The germline CDR1 and CDR2 sequences are DFQATT and SNEGSKA (reference sequence). The CDR3 length is 14 residues. Trimming took 1 base from V and 0 from J, leaving 9 bases between them.

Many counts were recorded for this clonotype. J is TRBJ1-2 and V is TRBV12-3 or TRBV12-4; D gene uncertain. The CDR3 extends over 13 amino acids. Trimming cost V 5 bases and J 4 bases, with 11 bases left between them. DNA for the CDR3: TGTGCCAGCAGTCCAAGGACGGTCTATGGCTACACCTTC. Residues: CASSPRTVYGYTF.

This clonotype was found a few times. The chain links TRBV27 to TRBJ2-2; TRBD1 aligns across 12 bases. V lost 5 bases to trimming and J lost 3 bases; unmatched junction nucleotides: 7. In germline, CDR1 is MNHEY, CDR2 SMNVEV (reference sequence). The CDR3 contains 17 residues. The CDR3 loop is CASSTPGQGAHTGELFF. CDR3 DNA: TGTGCCAGCAGTACCCCGGGACAGGGGGCCCACACCGGGGAGCTGTTTTTT.

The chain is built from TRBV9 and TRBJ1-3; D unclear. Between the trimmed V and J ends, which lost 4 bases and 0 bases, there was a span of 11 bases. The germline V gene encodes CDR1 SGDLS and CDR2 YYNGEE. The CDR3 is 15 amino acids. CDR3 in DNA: TGTGCCAGCAGCCCGGAGACGTTCTCTGGAAACACCATATATTTT. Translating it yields CASSPETFSGNTIYF.

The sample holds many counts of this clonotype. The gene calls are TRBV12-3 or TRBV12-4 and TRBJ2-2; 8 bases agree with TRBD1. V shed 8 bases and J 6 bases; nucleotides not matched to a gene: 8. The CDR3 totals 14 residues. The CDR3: CASALLQGAGELFF. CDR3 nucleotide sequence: TGTGCCAGCGCCCTCTTACAGGGGGCCGGGGAGCTGTTTTTT.

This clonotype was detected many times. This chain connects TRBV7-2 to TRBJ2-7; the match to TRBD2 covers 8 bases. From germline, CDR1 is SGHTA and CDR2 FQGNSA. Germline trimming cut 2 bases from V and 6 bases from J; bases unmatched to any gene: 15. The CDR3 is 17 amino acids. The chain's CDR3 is CASSLIRSGSRGSEQYF. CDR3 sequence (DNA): TGTGCCAGCAGCTTAATTCGGAGCGGGAGTAGAGGAAGCGAGCAGTACTTC.

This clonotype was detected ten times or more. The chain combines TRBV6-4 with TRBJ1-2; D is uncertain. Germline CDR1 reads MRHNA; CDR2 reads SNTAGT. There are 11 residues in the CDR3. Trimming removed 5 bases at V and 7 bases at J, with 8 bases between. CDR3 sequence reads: CASSSGFGYTF. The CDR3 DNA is TGTGCCAGCAGTTCGGGGTTTGGCTACACCTTC.

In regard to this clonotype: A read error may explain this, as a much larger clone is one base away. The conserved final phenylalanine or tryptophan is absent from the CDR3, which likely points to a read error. This CDR3 reads CASSLAGTANEKLFS. The CDR3 coding sequence is TGTGCCAGCAGCTTGGCCGGGACAGCTAATGAAAAACTGTTTTCT. The rearrangement joins TRBV5-4 to TRBJ1-4; TRBD1 matches 7 bases. CDR1 is SGHNT and CDR2 is YYREEE in the germline V gene (reference sequence). The CDR3 loop spans 15 amino acids. J lost 3 bases, V lost 0 bases, and 2 bases had no gene match.

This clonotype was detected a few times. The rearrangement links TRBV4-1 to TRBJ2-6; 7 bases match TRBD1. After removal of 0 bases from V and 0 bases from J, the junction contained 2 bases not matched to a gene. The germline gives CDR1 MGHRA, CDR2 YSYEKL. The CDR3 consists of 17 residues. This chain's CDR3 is CASSQDRTGSGANVLTF. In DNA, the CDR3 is TGCGCCAGCAGCCAAGACCGGACAGGCTCTGGGGCCAACGTCCTGACTTTC.

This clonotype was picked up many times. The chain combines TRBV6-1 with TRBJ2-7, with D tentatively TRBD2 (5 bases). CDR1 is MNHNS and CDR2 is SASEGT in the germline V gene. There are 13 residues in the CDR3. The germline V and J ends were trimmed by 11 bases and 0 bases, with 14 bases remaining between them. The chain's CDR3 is CASRRTSSYEQYF. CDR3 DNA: TGTGCCTCCCGCCGCACTAGCTCCTACGAGCAGTACTTC.

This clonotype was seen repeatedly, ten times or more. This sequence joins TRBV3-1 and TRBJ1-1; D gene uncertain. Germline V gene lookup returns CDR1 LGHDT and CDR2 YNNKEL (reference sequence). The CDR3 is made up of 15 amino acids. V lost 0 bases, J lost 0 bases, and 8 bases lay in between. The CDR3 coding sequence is TGTGCCAGCAGCCAAGAAGGATACCTGAACACTGAAGCTTTCTTT. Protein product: CASSQEGYLNTEAFF.

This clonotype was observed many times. The chain's CDR3 is CASSEQGTEKAFF. The CDR3, as DNA: TGTGCCAGCAGTGAACAGGGGACAGAGAAAGCTTTCTTT. This chain connects TRBV6-1 to TRBJ1-1; 7 nucleotides line up with TRBD1. Germline assignment: CDR1 MNHNS and CDR2 SASEGT. The ends lost 2 bases at V and 9 bases at J; junction bases unmatched: 6. CDR3 size: 13 residues.

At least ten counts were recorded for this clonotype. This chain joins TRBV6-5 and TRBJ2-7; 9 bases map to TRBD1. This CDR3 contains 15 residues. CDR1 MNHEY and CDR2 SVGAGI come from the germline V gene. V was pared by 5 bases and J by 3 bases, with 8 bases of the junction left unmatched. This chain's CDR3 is CASSRSRTGDYEQYF. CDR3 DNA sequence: TGTGCCAGCAGTCGCTCTCGGACAGGGGACTACGAGCAGTACTTC.

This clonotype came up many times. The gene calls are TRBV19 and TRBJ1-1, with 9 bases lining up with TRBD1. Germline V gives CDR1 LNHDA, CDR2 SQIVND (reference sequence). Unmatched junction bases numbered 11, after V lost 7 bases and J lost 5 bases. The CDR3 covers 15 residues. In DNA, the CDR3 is TGTGCCAGTACTCGACCGGGACAGGGAAAAACTGAAGCTTTCTTT. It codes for CASTRPGQGKTEAFF.

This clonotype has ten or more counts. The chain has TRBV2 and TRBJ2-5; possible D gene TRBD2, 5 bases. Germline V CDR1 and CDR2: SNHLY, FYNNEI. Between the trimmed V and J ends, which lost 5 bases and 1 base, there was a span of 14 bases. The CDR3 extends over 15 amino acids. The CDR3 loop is CASSRLYRGQETQYF. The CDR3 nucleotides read TGTGCCAGCAGTCGACTATACCGGGGCCAAGAGACCCAGTACTTC.

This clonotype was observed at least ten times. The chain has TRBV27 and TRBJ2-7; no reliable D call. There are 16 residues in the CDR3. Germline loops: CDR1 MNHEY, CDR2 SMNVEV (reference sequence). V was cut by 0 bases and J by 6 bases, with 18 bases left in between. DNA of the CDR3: TGTGCCAGCAGTTTATCTCCCAGACTGACGGTTACCGAGCAGTACTTC. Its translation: CASSLSPRLTVTEQYF.

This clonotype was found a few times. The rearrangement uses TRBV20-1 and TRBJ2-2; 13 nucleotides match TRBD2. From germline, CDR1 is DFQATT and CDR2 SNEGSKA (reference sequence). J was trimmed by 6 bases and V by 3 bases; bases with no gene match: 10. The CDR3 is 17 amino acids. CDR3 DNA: TGCAGTGCTAGGGGTCACACTAGCGGGAGGGCCCCCGGGGAGCTGTTTTTT. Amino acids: CSARGHTSGRAPGELFF.

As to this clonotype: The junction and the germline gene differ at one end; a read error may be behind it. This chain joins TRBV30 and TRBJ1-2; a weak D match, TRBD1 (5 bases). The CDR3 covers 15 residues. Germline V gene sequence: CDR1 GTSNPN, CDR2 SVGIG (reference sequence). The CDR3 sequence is CAWTRLGENNYGNTF. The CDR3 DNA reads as TGTGCCTGGACCCGCCTGGGGGAAAATAACTATGGCAACACCTTC.

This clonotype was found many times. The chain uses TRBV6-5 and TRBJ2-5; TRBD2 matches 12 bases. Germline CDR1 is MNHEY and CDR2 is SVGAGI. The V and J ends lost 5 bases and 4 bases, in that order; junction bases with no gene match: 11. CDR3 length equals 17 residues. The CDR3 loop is CASSPLAGGGYGETQYF. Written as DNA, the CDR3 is TGTGCCAGCAGTCCTCTAGCGGGAGGGGGCTATGGAGAGACCCAGTACTTC.

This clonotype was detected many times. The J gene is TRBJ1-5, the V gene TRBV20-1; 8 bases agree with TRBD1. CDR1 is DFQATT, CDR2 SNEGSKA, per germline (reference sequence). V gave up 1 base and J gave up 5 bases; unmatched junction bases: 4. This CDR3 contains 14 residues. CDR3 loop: CSARADRVYQPQHF. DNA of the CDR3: TGCAGTGCTAGAGCGGACAGGGTGTATCAGCCCCAGCATTTT.